This T cell receptor (beta chain) was recorded in a study of early T cells in non-severe SARS-CoV-2 infection. This clonotype was seen a few times. Individual cDNA molecules received unique molecular identifiers. TCRdb ran MiXCR on the 5' RACE reads and lists one entry per CDR3 protein. This sample yields 98,000 or so distinct CDR3 sequences, of which more than 10% are seen a single time; about 4.4% belongs to the top ten. There are 16 residues in the CDR3. Germline V CDR1 and CDR2: PRHDT, FYEKMQ (reference sequence). Trimming stripped 6 bases from V and 1 base from J, with 18 bases between. Sequencing was performed on whole blood, taken at baseline. The receptor was isolated from an adult who was a healthcare worker with PCR-confirmed SARS-CoV-2 infection or an uninfected control (not recorded which). This chain joins TRBV13 and TRBJ1-1, with a tentative D call TRBD1 (5 bases). The CDR3 sequence: CASSQDRGPRNTEAFF. The CDR3 region has the DNA TGTGCCAGCAGTCAAGACCGGGGCCCGAGGAACACTGAAGCTTTCTTT.